The 4 T cell receptor beta chains below were found in one sample sequenced in a study of T cell changes during pregnancy in multiple sclerosis. Sequencing was performed with immunoSEQ multiplex PCR; in TCRdb, only in-frame clones are kept and a portion is missing. The profile shows 58,000 or so clones, 80% to 90% of them singletons. The sample here was CD4+ T cells from peripheral blood mononuclear cells, taken in the third trimester of pregnancy. All receptors come from a female donor with multiple sclerosis, enrolled in a pregnancy study.

The chain uses TRBV29-1 and TRBJ2-7; 8 positions match TRBD1. This CDR3 is 13 amino acids long. V trimming: 4 bases; J trimming: 3 bases; junction bases outside the gene matches: 5. Germline CDR1 is SQVTM and CDR2 is ANQGSEA. Here the CDR3 reads CSVVQQGGYEQYF. In nucleotides, the CDR3 is TGCAGCGTTGTACAACAGGGGGGCTACGAGCAGTACTTC.

The CDR3 loop is CASDGWSNTEAFF. DNA of the CDR3: TGTGCCAGCGACGGGTGGTCGAACACTGAAGCTTTCTTT. This rearrangement joins TRBV28 to TRBJ1-1; D ambiguous. The germline V and J ends were trimmed by 8 bases and 1 base, with 11 bases remaining between them. CDR1 is MDHEN, CDR2 SYDVKM, per germline. This CDR3 is built from 13 residues.

This chain joins TRBV7-3 and TRBJ2-3; 9 nucleotides line up with TRBD1. CDR3 length: 19 amino acids. In germline, CDR1 is SGHTA, CDR2 FQGTGA. The ends lost 5 bases at V and 6 bases at J; junction bases unmatched: 21. Here the CDR3 reads CASSPSDRGRLGVGDTQYF. DNA of the CDR3: TGTGCCAGCAGCCCCAGTGACAGGGGGAGGTTAGGAGTAGGGGATACGCAGTATTTT. Using reference TRBV7-3 and TRBJ2-3 for the parts outside the CDR3, the full variable domain is GAGVSQTPSNKVTEKGKYVELRCDPISGHTALYWYRQSLGQGPEFLIYFQGTGAADDSGLPNDRFFAVRPEGSVSTLKIQRTERGDSAVYLCASSPSDRGRLGVGDTQYFGPGTRLTVL.

The chain combines TRBV7-8 with TRBJ1-1; TRBD1 matches 7 bases. This CDR3 contains 14 residues. V lost 5 bases and J lost 10; bases outside the gene matches: 13. Germline CDR1 reads SGHVS; CDR2 reads FQNEAQ. In nucleotides, the CDR3 is TGTGCCAGCAGCCTAGACCCGACAGGGTATTCAGCTTTCTTT. Amino acids: CASSLDPTGYSAFF. Based on the CDR3 plus reference TRBV7-8 and TRBJ1-1, the full variable domain is GAGVSQSPRYKVAKRGQDVALRCDPISGHVSLFWYQQALGQGPEFLTYFQNEAQLDKSGLPSDRFFAERPEGSVSTLKIQRTQQEDSAVYLCASSLDPTGYSAFFGQGTRLTVV.